This entry describes one T cell receptor beta chain. Its target is unknown. Germline V gene data show CDR1 as MNHEY and CDR2 as SVGAGI. Trimming removed 6 bases from V and 1 base from J; junction bases left unmatched: 4. The CDR3 contains 15 residues. The data were produced by immunoSEQ multiplex PCR, yet TCRdb's version contains in-frame clones alone and is incomplete. Of about 160,000 clones in the sample, 91% were seen once. This specimen comes from a study of T cell responses to AZD1222 COVID-19 vaccine. Study-wide results and limits: Close to half of spike-specific TCRs reportedly recognize unmutated variant regions. Possibly, clonal diversity was underestimated; donors were largely white British and included more females. There were repertoire samples only from the period after the peak T cell response.

The origin of this receptor is an adult in good health. Specimen: peripheral blood, collected on day 0 of AZD1222 vaccination. The rearrangement uses TRBV6-5 and TRBJ2-3; 10 nucleotides line up with TRBD2. CDR3 amino acids: CASRPTSGGTDTQYF. The CDR3 nucleotides read TGTGCCAGCAGACCTACTAGCGGGGGCACAGATACGCAGTATTTT.